This T cell receptor beta chain was recorded in a study of long-term antiretroviral therapy in people with HIV. Study outcomes and limitations: Repertoires in HIV (unlike those of controls) had narrower CDR3 length ranges.

This was the immunoSEQ v3.0 assay at survey level. This table comes from immunoSEQ multiplex PCR, and its TCRdb copy is limited to in-frame clones, with some not included. The repertoire holds fewer than 45,000 clones, about 96% seen once, with 2.7% in the top ten. With regard to this clone: Antigen specificity is unknown.

Researchers secured at least one pre-ART and at least two post-ART PBMC samples from each donor. Treatment of all HIV participants took place in the United States. Until DNA extraction, the samples held between about 0.85-10 million cryopreserved PBMC. V was shortened by 3 bases and J by 8 bases, with 11 bases between the two germline ends. The germline CDR1 and CDR2 sequences are SGHDT and YYEEEE. The CDR3 spans 12 residues. Sequenced here: unsorted PBMCs, sampled 3.7 years after starting antiretroviral therapy. The receptor comes from a woman aged 50 to 60 with HIV. The chain has TRBV5-6 and TRBJ1-1, with D unresolved. This CDR3 reads CASSSRWREAFF. In nucleotides, the CDR3 is TGTGCCAGCAGCTCCCGGTGGAGAGAAGCTTTCTTT.